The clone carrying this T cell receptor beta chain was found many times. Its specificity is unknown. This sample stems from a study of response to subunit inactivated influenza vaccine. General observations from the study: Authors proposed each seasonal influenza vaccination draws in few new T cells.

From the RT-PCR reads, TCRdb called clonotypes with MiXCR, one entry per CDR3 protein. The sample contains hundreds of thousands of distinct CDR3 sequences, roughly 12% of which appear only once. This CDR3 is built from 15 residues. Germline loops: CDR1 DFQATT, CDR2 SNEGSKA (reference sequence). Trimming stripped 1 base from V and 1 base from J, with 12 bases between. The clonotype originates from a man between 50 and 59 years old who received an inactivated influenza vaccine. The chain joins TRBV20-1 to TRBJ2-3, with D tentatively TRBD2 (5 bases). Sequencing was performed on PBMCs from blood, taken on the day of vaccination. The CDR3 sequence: CSARGPARGTDTQYF. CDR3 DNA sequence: TGCAGTGCTAGAGGCCCGGCGAGGGGCACAGATACGCAGTATTTT.